The 24 T cell receptor beta chains below come from one sample, sequenced in a study of PD-1 blockade in classical Hodgkin lymphoma. Time point given: cycle 4 day 1 (C4D1), after five to seven weeks of nivolumab. Every patient had relapsed following autologous stem cell transplantation, and cohorts differed in brentuximab vedotin exposure. TCRdb's table, derived via immunoSEQ multiplex PCR, lists solely in-frame clones and lacks some. The sample yields over 70,000 clones, just over 90% seen once. This sample comprised peripheral blood mononuclear cells (PBMCs), obtained before the fourth cycle of nivolumab. The receptor source for this set is a human donor with classical Hodgkin lymphoma.

The rearrangement links TRBV10-3 to TRBJ2-5, with D perhaps given as TRBD1 or TRBD2 (5 bases each). The CDR3 runs 15 residues. The V end was cut by 2 bases, the J end by 1 base, with 11 bases between. Germline V gene sequence: CDR1 ENHRY, CDR2 SYGVKD. The CDR3 DNA is TGTGCCATCAGTGAGGACCCGGGGCTCCAAGAGACCCAGTACTTC. Translated: CAISEDPGLQETQYF.

The chain has TRBV4-2 and TRBJ1-2; maybe TRBD1 (6 bases). The V end lost 0 bases, the J end lost 4 bases, and 9 bases lay between the germline ends. The length of the CDR3 is 14 residues. Germline V lookup: CDR1 LGHNA, CDR2 YNFKEQ. CDR3 protein: CASSQDGGPYGYTF. DNA for the CDR3: TGTGCCAGCAGCCAAGATGGGGGCCCCTATGGCTACACCTTC.

The rearrangement links TRBV27 to TRBJ1-2, with TRBD1 identical over 7 bases. The CDR3 consists of 14 residues. Germline values: CDR1 MNHEY, CDR2 SMNVEV (reference sequence). The V segment lost 8 bases and the J segment 6 bases; nucleotides outside the gene matches: 12. The CDR3 nucleotides are TGTGCCAGCGGACGACAGGGAGGCCTTAATGGCTACACCTTC. It specifies CASGRQGGLNGYTF.

This chain uses TRBV7-9 with TRBJ2-3; 12 nucleotides match TRBD2. The CDR3 loop spans 15 amino acids. Trimming took 0 bases from V and 7 from J; bases not matched to a gene: 2. The germline gives CDR1 SEHNR, CDR2 FQNEAQ (reference sequence). CDR3 in amino acids: CASSLALAGGHTQYF. As DNA, the CDR3 is TGTGCCAGCAGCTTAGCCCTAGCGGGGGGGCATACGCAGTATTTT. Full variable domain (remainder filled in from reference TRBV7-9 and TRBJ2-3): DTGVSQNPRHKITKRGQNVTFRCDPISEHNRLYWYRQTLGQGPEFLTYFQNEAQLEKSRLLSDRFSAERPKGSFSTLEIQRTEQGDSAMYLCASSLALAGGHTQYFGPGTRLTVL.

The J gene is TRBJ2-7, the V gene TRBV2; a possible D gene is TRBD1 (5 bases). The V gene lost 6 bases and the J gene lost 3 bases, with 9 bases spanning the gap. The germline CDR1 and CDR2 sequences are SNHLY and FYNNEI. The CDR3 totals 12 residues. CDR3 bases: TGTGCCAGCAGCGCTGACAGCTACGAGCAGTACTTC. It codes for CASSADSYEQYF.

This clone appeared a single time. The chain recombines TRBV21-1 with TRBJ1-2. TRBV21-1 is shown as a pseudogene. The CDR3 sequence is 16 residues long. CDR3 coding DNA: TGTGCCAGCAGCTCTCTTAGACCGACTATAAACTATGGCTACACCTTC. Translated: CASSSLRPTINYGYTF.

The chain employs TRBV10-1 and TRBJ1-1, with no clear D. CDR3 length: 13 residues. V was cut by 6 bases and J by 0 bases, with 8 bases left in between. Per the germline V gene, CDR1 is WNHNN and CDR2 is SYGVQD (reference sequence). The CDR3: CASSGMLNTEAFF. Written as DNA, the CDR3 is TGCGCCAGCAGCGGTATGTTGAACACTGAAGCTTTCTTT.

J is TRBJ2-4 and V is TRBV9; D is undetermined. V was shortened by 0 bases and J by 0 bases, with 10 bases between the two germline ends. This CDR3 is 16 amino acids long. Germline values: CDR1 SGDLS, CDR2 YYNGEE. The CDR3 DNA sequence: TGTGCCAGCAGCGTAGTACCCCTTATAGCCAAAAACATTCAGTACTTC. It codes for CASSVVPLIAKNIQYF.

The chain joins TRBV28 to TRBJ1-1; TRBD1 might be the D (6 bases). The length of the CDR3 is 14 residues. Per germline, CDR1 MDHEN and CDR2 SYDVKM. Trimming took 5 bases from V and 3 from J, leaving 13 bases between them. CDR3 nucleotides: TGTGCCAGCAGTATTCGGACAGCCCACACTGAAGCTTTCTTT. Protein sequence: CASSIRTAHTEAFF.

V usage is TRBV7-9 and J usage is TRBJ1-1; weak D call: TRBD1 (5 bases). The CDR3 is 15 amino acids. Germline CDR1 reads SEHNR; CDR2 reads FQNEAQ (reference sequence). V was pared by 4 bases and J by 1 base, with 13 bases between. The CDR3 loop reads CASSWGPIGNTEAFF. Here the CDR3 DNA reads TGTGCCAGCAGCTGGGGACCAATCGGGAACACTGAAGCTTTCTTT. Using reference TRBV7-9 and TRBJ1-1 for the parts outside the CDR3, the full variable domain is DTGVSQNPRHKITKRGQNVTFRCDPISEHNRLYWYRQTLGQGPEFLTYFQNEAQLEKSRLLSDRFSAERPKGSFSTLEIQRTEQGDSAMYLCASSWGPIGNTEAFFGQGTRLTVV.

The rearrangement joins TRBV7-2 to TRBJ1-4; D may be TRBD1 (6 bases). The CDR3 spans 14 residues. V lost 3 bases and J 8 bases, leaving 13 bases between the germline ends. The germline CDR1 and CDR2 sequences are SGHTA and FQGNSA. The CDR3 DNA follows: TGTGCCAGCAGCTTCCCGGGGGCCAGGGAAAAACTGTTTTTT. Amino acids: CASSFPGAREKLFF.

The chain carries TRBV5-1 and TRBJ2-2, with no clear D. The CDR3 sequence is 12 residues long. Germline CDR1 reads SGHRS; CDR2 reads YFSETQ. The V end lost 1 base, the J end lost 7 bases, and 5 bases lay between the germline ends. CDR3 sequence (DNA): TGCGCCAGCAGCTTGATGGTCGGGGAGCTGTTTTTT. Encoded protein: CASSLMVGELFF.

This clone was picked up one time. The V call is TRBV4-2, the J call TRBJ2-1; 7 positions match TRBD2. The junction had 7 bases not matched to a gene; V was cut back by 1 base and J by 7 bases. Per the germline V gene, CDR1 is LGHNA and CDR2 is YNFKEQ. This CDR3 comprises 15 residues. CDR3 bases: TGTGCCAGCAGCCAAGTAATACGGGGAGGGAATGAGCAGTTCTTC. This encodes CASSQVIRGGNEQFF.

The gene calls are TRBV5-1 and TRBJ2-5; D might be TRBD1 (6 bases). The CDR3 sequence is 14 residues long. The germline CDR1 and CDR2 sequences are SGHRS and YFSETQ. Trimming cost V 2 bases and J 8 bases, with 16 bases left between them. CDR3 in amino acids: CASSLEQGVGTQYF. As DNA, the CDR3 is TGCGCCAGCAGCTTAGAACAGGGTGTAGGTACCCAGTACTTC.

V gene TRBV4-3 combines with J gene TRBJ1-4; D remains ambiguous. The CDR3 contains 15 residues. Trimming cost V 3 bases and J 0 bases, with 8 bases left between them. Germline V gene data show CDR1 as LGHNA and CDR2 as YSLEER. The CDR3 DNA reads as TGCGCCAGCAGCCATTTCAGGTCAACTAATGAAAAACTGTTTTTT. This encodes CASSHFRSTNEKLFF.

The chain joins TRBV28 to TRBJ2-1; 7 bases match TRBD1. J gave up 6 bases and V 5 bases, and 10 bases lay outside the gene matches. Germline V CDR1 and CDR2: MDHEN, SYDVKM. CDR3 length: 15 amino acids. The DNA for the CDR3 is TGTGCCAGCAGTCTGTACAGGGGTTTTCGCAATGAGCAGTTCTTC. It specifies CASSLYRGFRNEQFF.

The genes are TRBV7-2 and TRBJ2-7, with D perhaps given as TRBD1 or TRBD2 (5 bases each). CDR3 length equals 14 residues. The germline V gene has CDR1 SGHTA and CDR2 FQGNSA. The V end lost 5 bases, the J end lost 3 bases, and 14 bases lay between the germline ends. CDR3 protein: CASSRGEGNYEQYF. DNA of the CDR3: TGTGCCAGCAGCCGGGGAGAGGGGAACTACGAGCAGTACTTC.

V is TRBV6-1 and J is TRBJ1-2; D remains ambiguous. CDR3 length: 13 residues. The germline V gene encodes CDR1 MNHNS and CDR2 SASEGT. V was shortened by 7 bases and J by 2 bases, with 11 bases between the two germline ends. In nucleotides, the CDR3 is TGTGCCAGCATGGGGTCCCTGAACTATGGCTACACCTTC. Translated, it gives CASMGSLNYGYTF.

V is TRBV5-1 and J is TRBJ2-3; D unresolved. V was trimmed by 0 bases and J by 6 bases, leaving 11 bases between them. CDR1 and CDR2 from the germline V gene are SGHRS and YFSETQ. The CDR3 extends over 14 amino acids. In DNA, the CDR3 is TGCGCCAGCAGCTTGGATTTGGGATCGGATACGCAGTATTTT. This translates into CASSLDLGSDTQYF.

The rearrangement joins TRBV11-2 to TRBJ2-7, with D perhaps assigned TRBD1 or TRBD2 (7 bases each). CDR3 length: 18 amino acids. Germline CDR1 is SGHAT and CDR2 is FQNNGV. V dropped 5 bases and J dropped 0 bases, with 23 bases sitting between them. The CDR3 DNA follows: TGTGCCAGCAGCACGGGGGGCTGGGGACAGACGAGCTCCTACGAGCAGTACTTC. It is translated as CASSTGGWGQTSSYEQYF.

J is TRBJ2-7 and V is TRBV6-5; D gene unclear. The CDR3 has 13 residues. CDR1 is MNHEY and CDR2 is SVGAGI in the germline V gene. Trimming stripped 10 bases from V and 0 bases from J, with 13 bases between. CDR3 residues: CATSDGFSYEQYF. The CDR3 DNA is TGTGCCACCTCGGATGGTTTCTCCTACGAGCAGTACTTC.

The V gene is TRBV4-2, the J gene TRBJ1-2; tentative D call: TRBD1 (5 bases). This CDR3 region has 15 residues. V lost 1 base, J lost 10 bases, and 19 bases lay in between. Germline V gene sequence: CDR1 LGHNA, CDR2 YNFKEQ. DNA for the CDR3: TGTGCCAGCAGCCAAGGTTCCGGGACGGCCCTTGACTACACCTTC. Residues: CASSQGSGTALDYTF.

The chain's CDR3 is CASSVEGRGPEAFF. In DNA, the CDR3 is TGTGCCAGCAGCGTAGAGGGCAGGGGCCCCGAAGCTTTCTTT. V usage is TRBV9 and J usage is TRBJ1-1, with D possibly TRBD1 on 6 matching bases. The germline V and J ends were trimmed by 0 bases and 8 bases, with 14 bases remaining between them. The CDR3 totals 14 residues. Germline CDR1 reads SGDLS; CDR2 reads YYNGEE.

Here the CDR3 reads CASSGEGESYEQYF. DNA for the CDR3: TGTGCCAGCAGCGGAGAAGGGGAATCCTACGAGCAGTACTTC. The V gene is TRBV9, the J gene TRBJ2-7, with TRBD1 as a possible D gene (5 bases). The CDR3 is 14 residues long. Trimming took off 3 bases at V and 1 base at J, with 11 bases between the two ends. In germline, CDR1 is SGDLS, CDR2 YYNGEE.